This is a list of T cell receptor beta chains from one sample in a study of response to subunit inactivated influenza vaccine. TCRdb passed the RT-PCR reads through MiXCR, listing each CDR3 protein once. The sample lists 500,000 or so distinct CDR3 sequences, about 17% seen once, with less than 4% in the top ten. This specimen was CD4+ T cells sorted from PBMCs, taken less than 25 months after vaccination. These receptors were obtained from a man between 50 and 69 years old who received an inactivated influenza vaccine. Both conserved end residues are trimmed from each CDR3. The D gene is left open where the match is weak.

>NA|TRBJ2-5|TRBV4-1
ASSQERGPGTQY
>TRBD2|TRBJ2-1|TRBV5-1
ASSYSAGGRNEQF
>TRBD1|TRBJ2-7|TRBV2
ASSEERGPSYEQY
>TRBD1|TRBJ2-3|TRBV20-1
SAHGTGGGGDTQY
>NA|TRBJ1-4|TRBV5-1
ASSNGGLNEKLF
>NA|TRBJ1-3|TRBV12-3/TRBV12-4
ASSLRAGSSGNTIY
>NA|TRBJ2-7|TRBV18
ASSPPNGDEQY
>NA|TRBJ2-7|TRBV20-1
SARSGGPNYEQY
>NA|TRBJ2-5|TRBV20-1
SARDQKGVTQY
>TRBD1|TRBJ2-1|TRBV12-3/TRBV12-4
ASTKPGTVSNEQF
>TRBD1|TRBJ1-2|TRBV6-2/TRBV6-3
ASSYQTLFRGSGANYGYT
>TRBD2|TRBJ2-3|TRBV15
ATSYGLAASTDTQY
>TRBD1|TRBJ2-1|TRBV11-2
ASMGQDSYNEQF